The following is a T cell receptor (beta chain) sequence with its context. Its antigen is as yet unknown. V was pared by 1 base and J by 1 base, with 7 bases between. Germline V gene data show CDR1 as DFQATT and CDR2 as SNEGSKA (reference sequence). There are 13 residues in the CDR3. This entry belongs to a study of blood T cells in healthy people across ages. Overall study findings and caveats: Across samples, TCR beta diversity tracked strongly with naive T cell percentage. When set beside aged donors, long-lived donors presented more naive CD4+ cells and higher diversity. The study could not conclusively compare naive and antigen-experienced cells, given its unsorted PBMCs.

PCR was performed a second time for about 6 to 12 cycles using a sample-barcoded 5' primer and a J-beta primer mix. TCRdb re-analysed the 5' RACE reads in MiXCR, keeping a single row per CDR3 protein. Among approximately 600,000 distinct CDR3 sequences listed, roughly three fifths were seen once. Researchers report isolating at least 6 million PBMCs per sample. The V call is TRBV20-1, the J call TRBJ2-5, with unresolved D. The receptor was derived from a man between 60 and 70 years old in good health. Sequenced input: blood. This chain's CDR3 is CSARASGQETQYF. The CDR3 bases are TGCAGTGCTAGAGCTTCTGGCCAAGAGACCCAGTACTTC.